These T cell receptor beta chains were read from a single sample in a study of T cell repertoires in cytomegalovirus infection. TCRdb reprocessed the reads with MiXCR, giving one entry per CDR3 protein. Of 200,000 to 300,000 distinct CDR3 sequences listed, approximately 15% are singletons. Sequencing was done on a sample of PBMCs. These receptors originate from a human donor in good health (CMV status not recorded). Some clones in this sample may be carry-over from other donors' samples. Both conserved end residues are part of each CDR3. A D gene is named only where the DNA matches it firmly. Some rows mark clone size as missing; the rest say once, few, many or name a class of expanded clone.

cdr3_nt cdr3_aa cdr3_length d_call j_call clone_size v_call
TGTGCCAGCAGCCCGACTAGCGGGAGAGCCTACAATGAGCAGTTCTTC CASSPTSGRAYNEQFF 16 TRBD2 TRBJ2-1 many TRBV7-9
TGTGCCAGTAGTATGGGTGGGATTGAAGCTTTCTTT CASSMGGIEAFF 12 - TRBJ1-1 few TRBV19
TGTGCCAGCAGCTTATGGTTGCGGGAGGGCCCCAATGAGCAGTTCTTC CASSLWLREGPNEQFF 16 TRBD2 TRBJ2-1 many TRBV7-2
TGTGCCAGCAACCCTTCCGGGGGTAGCTCCTACGAGCAGTACTTC CASNPSGGSSYEQYF 15 - TRBJ2-7 many TRBV28
TGTGCCAGCAGCACTGGACAGGGCGAAGCTTTCTTT CASSTGQGEAFF 12 TRBD1 TRBJ1-1 many TRBV7-9
TGTGCCACCAGCAGTGGGGTACAGGGCATGGGAGATACGCAGTATTTT CATSSGVQGMGDTQYF 16 - TRBJ2-3 - TRBV15
TGTGCCAGCAGTAAACCGGGACTAGCGGGAGGTAGCTCCTACAATGAGCAGTTCTTC CASSKPGLAGGSSYNEQFF 19 TRBD2 TRBJ2-1 many TRBV7-2
TGTGCCAGCAGCTTAGGTACAGGGCGTCTGGGTCAGGGCACAGATACGCAGTATTTT CASSLGTGRLGQGTDTQYF 19 - TRBJ2-3 many TRBV7-9
TGTGCCAGCAGCCCAGCTGGTCTAGCGGGAGATGTTACGCAGTATTTT CASSPAGLAGDVTQYF 16 TRBD2 TRBJ2-3 many TRBV7-2
TGTGCCAGCAGCGACCCGGGACTAGCCGTGTCCGTCTACGAGCAGTACTTC CASSDPGLAVSVYEQYF 17 TRBD2 TRBJ2-7 many TRBV7-2
TGTGCCAGCAGCCCCCTGGGGAGGGGTCTGATGAACACTGAAGCTTTCTTT CASSPLGRGLMNTEAFF 17 - TRBJ1-1 - TRBV7-9
TGTGCCAGCAGCTCAGCAGGGGGCTCAGGTTACGAGCAGTACTTC CASSSAGGSGYEQYF 15 TRBD1 TRBJ2-7 many TRBV7-3
TGTGCCAGTAGTATCGATACGAATCAGCCCCAGCATTTT CASSIDTNQPQHF 13 - TRBJ1-5 - TRBV19
TGTGCCACCAGCGGGACGGGAAAAGAGACCCAGTACTTC CATSGTGKETQYF 13 - TRBJ2-5 - TRBV15
TGCAGTGCTAGGACAGGAGAGGTTACTAATGAAAAACTGTTTTTT CSARTGEVTNEKLFF 15 - TRBJ1-4 few TRBV20-1